This entry features one TCR beta chain sequence. There is no known antigen for this receptor. One base away there is no much larger clone; base qualities are not given. This entry is derived from a study of cytomegalovirus exposure and HLA in healthy donors (dated by TCRdb to about 2017). General notes on the study: According to a later analysis, the 120 validation repertoires were produced on the same platform as the 680 or so repertoires of the first cohort. The study combined high-throughput TCR immunosequencing, statistical association of individual TCRs with disease status, and machine learning to predict cytomegalovirus infection status. Besides the first cohort of around 670 subjects, a separate validation cohort made up of 120 different subjects was used. The study aimed to test whether cataloging public T cell receptors could reveal signatures of past pathogen exposure.

V and J are truncated by 4 bases and 0 bases respectively, leaving an intervening sequence of 15 bases. The cysteine opens and the phenylalanine closes a CDR3 of 15 amino acids. The read is trimmed to its CDR3 DNA, 45 bases read in frame from base 1. The germline V gene yields SQVTM for CDR1 and ANQGSEA for CDR2. The library was made by the immunoSEQ multiplex PCR assay. On the authors' methods: To diagnose cytomegalovirus status from the catalog of TCR beta chain sequences, a statistical classification framework was built. Sourced from immuneACCESS, this table was stored by TCRdb with only in-frame sequences that have V and J called. A share of the clones is absent; for the studies checked, an unresolved V gene accounts for under half, and the remainder has no known explanation. V and J calls and clone size follow that table, whereas D and trimming were derived from the DNA. Here the sample has 150,000 to 180,000 clones; 65% to 90% occur a single time. Around 24% of the sample is in the top ten clones.

The donors were included in the validation cohort of 120 subjects, a group kept apart from the approximately 700-subject first cohort. Broad study findings and their caveats: The study listed 164 TCR beta chains as associated with cytomegalovirus. Most TCR sequences were seen in very few donors, while some public TCRs were found in many individuals. It was suggested by the authors that the approach could potentially be generalized to other disease states and immunological phenotypes. Subsequent analysis determined that TCRs grouped into clusters in the first cohort also showed a tendency toward co-occurrence across the 90 to 150 validation repertoires, and approximately 94% of cluster scores exceeded 0. In vitro tests confirmed that a few of the cytomegalovirus-associated TCR beta chains recognize cytomegalovirus antigens. Cytomegalovirus status was reported to be diagnosed by the classifier with high specificity and sensitivity in both the original and validation cohorts. A later analysis lacked HLA typing for the validation cohort, so it scored co-occurrence in that cohort across all 120 or so repertoires.

This receptor was obtained from a man younger than 30 in good health and CMV-seropositive. The chain was built from TRBV29-1 and TRBJ1-1; TRBD1 is a weak D gene call, 5 bases matching. The sequenced sample consisted of PBMCs. The nucleotide sequence is given as TGCAGCGTTGTCTTCGCCGGACACGTGAACACTGAAGCTTTCTTT. Translation gives CSVVFAGHVNTEAFF.